This T cell receptor beta chain was sequenced during a study of TIL therapy for anti-PD-1-resistant metastatic lung cancer. The wider study: Most patients had lung adenocarcinoma; several tumors were EGFR-mutant, two ALK-rearranged; half smoked currently or formerly. Tumors carried a median 1.5 non-synonymous mutations per megabase.

The immunoSEQ assay was v3. Each library reached some 2 million read pairs, or about 4.5-6.5 million at deep level. The assay was immunoSEQ multiplex PCR, and TCRdb's table has in-frame clones only and misses some. This sample has 55,000 to 60,000 clones; about 70% occur once, and the top ten carry about 1.8%. There are 20 residues in the CDR3. The germline CDR1 and CDR2 sequences are MNHEY and SMNVEV (reference sequence). V trimming: 6 bases; J trimming: 0 bases; junction bases outside the gene matches: 16. The time point was: pre-treatment sample, taken before nivolumab and TIL therapy. The receptor comes from a person between 30 and 79 years old with non-small cell lung cancer. The sample in question was blood, obtained at baseline. The chain couples TRBV27 to TRBJ2-1; 11 nucleotides line up with TRBD2. The CDR3 DNA is TGTGCCAGCAGCCCCGCCCCGCTAGCGGGGGGTCTGAGCTCCTACAATGAGCAGTTCTTC. This translates into CASSPAPLAGGLSSYNEQFF.